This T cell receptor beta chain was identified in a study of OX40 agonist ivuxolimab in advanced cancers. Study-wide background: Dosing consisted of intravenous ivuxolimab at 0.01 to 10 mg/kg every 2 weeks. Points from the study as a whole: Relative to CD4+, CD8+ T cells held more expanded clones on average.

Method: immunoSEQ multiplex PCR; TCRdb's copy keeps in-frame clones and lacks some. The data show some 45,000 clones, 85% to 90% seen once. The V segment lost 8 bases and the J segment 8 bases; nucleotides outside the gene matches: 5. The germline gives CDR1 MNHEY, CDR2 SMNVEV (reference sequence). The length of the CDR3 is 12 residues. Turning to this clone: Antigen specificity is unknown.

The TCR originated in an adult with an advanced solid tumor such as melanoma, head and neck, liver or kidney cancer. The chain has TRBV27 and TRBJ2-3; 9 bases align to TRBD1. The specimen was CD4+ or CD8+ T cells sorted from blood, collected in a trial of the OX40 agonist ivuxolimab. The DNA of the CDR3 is TGTGCCAGCGGGACAGGGCGAGTTACGCAGTATTTT. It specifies CASGTGRVTQYF.